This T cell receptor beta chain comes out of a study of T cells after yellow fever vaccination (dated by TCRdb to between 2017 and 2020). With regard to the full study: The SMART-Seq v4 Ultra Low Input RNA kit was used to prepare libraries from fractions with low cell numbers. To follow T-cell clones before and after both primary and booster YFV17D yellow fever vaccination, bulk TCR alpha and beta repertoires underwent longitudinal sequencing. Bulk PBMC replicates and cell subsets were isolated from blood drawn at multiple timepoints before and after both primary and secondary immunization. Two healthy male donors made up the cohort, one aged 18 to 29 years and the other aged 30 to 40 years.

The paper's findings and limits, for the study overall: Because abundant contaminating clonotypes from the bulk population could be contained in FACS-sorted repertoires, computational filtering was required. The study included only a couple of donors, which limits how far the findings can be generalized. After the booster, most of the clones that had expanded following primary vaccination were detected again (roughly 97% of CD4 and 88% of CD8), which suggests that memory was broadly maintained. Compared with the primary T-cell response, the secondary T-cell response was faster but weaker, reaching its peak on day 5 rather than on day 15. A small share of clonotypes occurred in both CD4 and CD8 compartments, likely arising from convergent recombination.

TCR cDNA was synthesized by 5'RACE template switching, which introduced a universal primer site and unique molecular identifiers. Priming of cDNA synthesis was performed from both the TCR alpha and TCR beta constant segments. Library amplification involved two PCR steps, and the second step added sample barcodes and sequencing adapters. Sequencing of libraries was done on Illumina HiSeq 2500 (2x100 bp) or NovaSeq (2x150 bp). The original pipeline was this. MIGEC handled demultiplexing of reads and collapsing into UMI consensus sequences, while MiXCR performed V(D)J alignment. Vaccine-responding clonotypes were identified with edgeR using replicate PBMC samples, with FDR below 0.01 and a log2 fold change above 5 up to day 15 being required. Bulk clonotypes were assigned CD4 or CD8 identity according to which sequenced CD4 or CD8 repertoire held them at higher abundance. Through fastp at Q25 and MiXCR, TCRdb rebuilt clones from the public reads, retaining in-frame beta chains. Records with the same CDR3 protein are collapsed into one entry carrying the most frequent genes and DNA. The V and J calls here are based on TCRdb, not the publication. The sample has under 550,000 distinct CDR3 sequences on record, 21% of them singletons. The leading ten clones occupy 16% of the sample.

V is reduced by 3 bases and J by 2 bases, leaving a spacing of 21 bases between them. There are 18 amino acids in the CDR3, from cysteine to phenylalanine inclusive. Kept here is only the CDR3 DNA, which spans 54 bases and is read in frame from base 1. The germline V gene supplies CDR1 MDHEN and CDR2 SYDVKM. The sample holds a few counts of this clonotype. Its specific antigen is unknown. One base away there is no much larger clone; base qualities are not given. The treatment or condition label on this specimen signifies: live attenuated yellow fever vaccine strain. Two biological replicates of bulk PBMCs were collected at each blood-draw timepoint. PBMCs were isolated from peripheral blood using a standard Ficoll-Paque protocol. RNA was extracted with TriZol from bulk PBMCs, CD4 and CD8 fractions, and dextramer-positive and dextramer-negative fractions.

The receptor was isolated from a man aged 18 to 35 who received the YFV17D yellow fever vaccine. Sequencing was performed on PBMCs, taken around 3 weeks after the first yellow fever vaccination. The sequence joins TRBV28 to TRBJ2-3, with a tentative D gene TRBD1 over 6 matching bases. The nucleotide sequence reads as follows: TGTGCCAGCAGTTTCTGGGGGCGGCGGCGGTACCCCACAGATACGCAGTATTTT. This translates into CASSFWGRRRYPTDTQYF.